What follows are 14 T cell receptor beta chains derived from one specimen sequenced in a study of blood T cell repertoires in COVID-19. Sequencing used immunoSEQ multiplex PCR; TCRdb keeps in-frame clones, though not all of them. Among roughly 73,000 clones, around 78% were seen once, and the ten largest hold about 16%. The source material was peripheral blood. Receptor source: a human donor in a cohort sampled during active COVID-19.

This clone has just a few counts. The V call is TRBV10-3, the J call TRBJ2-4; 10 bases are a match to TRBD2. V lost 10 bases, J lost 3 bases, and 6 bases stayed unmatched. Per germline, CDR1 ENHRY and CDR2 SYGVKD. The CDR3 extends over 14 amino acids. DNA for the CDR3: TGTGCCAAACCTAGCGGGAGAGGCAAAAACATTCAGTACTTC. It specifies CAKPSGRGKNIQYF.

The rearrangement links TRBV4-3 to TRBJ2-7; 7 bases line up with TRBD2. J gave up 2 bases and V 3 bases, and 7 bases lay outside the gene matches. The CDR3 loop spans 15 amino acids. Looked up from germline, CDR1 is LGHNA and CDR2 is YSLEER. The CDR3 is CASSQLAERTYEQYF. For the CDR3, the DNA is TGCGCCAGCAGCCAGCTAGCGGAGCGAACCTACGAGCAGTACTTC.

The CDR3 here is CASRSTTGMNTEAFF. CDR3 in DNA: TGTGCCAGCAGATCTACGACAGGGATGAACACTGAAGCTTTCTTT. This rearrangement joins TRBV5-6 to TRBJ1-1; 7 nucleotides line up with TRBD1. From germline, CDR1 is SGHDT and CDR2 YYEEEE. The CDR3 spans 15 residues. V was pared by 5 bases and J by 0 bases, with 7 bases of the junction left unmatched. Filled out from reference TRBV5-6 and TRBJ1-1, the complete variable domain reads DAGVTQSPTHLIKTRGQQVTLRCSPKSGHDTVSWYQQALGQGPQFIFQYYEEEERQRGNFPDRFSGHQFPNYSSELNVNALLLGDSALYLCASRSTTGMNTEAFFGQGTRLTVV.

The CDR3 nucleotides are TGTGCCAGCAGACGAGACACTAACACTGAAGCTTTCTTT. As protein: CASRRDTNTEAFF. V usage is TRBV6-5 and J usage is TRBJ1-1; the D is unclear. The CDR3 sequence is 13 residues long. Trimming pared 6 bases from V and 2 bases from J, leaving 10 bases between. Germline assignment: CDR1 MNHEY and CDR2 SVGAGI.

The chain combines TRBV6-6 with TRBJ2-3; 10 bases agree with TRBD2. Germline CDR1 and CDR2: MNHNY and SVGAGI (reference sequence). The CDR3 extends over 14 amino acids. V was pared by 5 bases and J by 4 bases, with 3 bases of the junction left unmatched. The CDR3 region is CASSPGLAADTQYF. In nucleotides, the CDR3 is TGTGCCAGCAGTCCCGGACTAGCGGCAGATACGCAGTATTTT.

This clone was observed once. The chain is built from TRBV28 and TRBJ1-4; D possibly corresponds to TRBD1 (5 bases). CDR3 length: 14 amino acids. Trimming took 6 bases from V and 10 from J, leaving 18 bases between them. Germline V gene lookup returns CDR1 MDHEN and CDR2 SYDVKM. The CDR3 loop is CASRGQGIARKLFF. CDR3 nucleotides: TGTGCCAGCAGGGGGCAGGGAATCGCCCGAAAACTGTTTTTT.

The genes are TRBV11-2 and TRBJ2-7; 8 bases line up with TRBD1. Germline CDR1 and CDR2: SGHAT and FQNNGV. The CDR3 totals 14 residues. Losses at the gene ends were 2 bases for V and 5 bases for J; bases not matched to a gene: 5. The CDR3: CASSLWADRDEQYF. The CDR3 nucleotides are TGTGCCAGCAGCTTATGGGCGGACAGGGACGAGCAGTACTTC.

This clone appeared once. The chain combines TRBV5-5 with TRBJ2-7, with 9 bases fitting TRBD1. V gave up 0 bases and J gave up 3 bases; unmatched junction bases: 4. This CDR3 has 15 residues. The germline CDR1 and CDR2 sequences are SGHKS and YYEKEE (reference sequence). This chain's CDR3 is CASSLGQGVSYEQYF. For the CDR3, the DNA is TGTGCCAGCAGCTTGGGACAGGGGGTAAGCTACGAGCAGTACTTC.

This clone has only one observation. DNA for the CDR3: TGTGCCAGCAGTGAAGCTCCGGAGAATACGCAGTATTTT. Amino acids: CASSEAPENTQYF. The chain employs TRBV6-1 and TRBJ2-3, with unresolved D. CDR3 length equals 13 residues. V lost 0 bases and J 7 bases, leaving 8 bases between the germline ends. Per germline, CDR1 MNHNS and CDR2 SASEGT.

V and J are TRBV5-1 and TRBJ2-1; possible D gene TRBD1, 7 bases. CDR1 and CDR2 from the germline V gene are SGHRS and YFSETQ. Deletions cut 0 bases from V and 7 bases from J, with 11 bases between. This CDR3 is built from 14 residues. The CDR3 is CASSLVQGRNEQFF. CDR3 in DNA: TGCGCCAGCAGCTTGGTACAGGGGAGGAATGAGCAGTTCTTC.

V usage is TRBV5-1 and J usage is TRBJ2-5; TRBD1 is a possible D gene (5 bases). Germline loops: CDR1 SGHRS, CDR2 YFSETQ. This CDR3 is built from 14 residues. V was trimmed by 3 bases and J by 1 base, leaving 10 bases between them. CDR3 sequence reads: CASSYQGIQETQYF. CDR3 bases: TGCGCCAGCAGCTACCAGGGTATCCAAGAGACCCAGTACTTC.

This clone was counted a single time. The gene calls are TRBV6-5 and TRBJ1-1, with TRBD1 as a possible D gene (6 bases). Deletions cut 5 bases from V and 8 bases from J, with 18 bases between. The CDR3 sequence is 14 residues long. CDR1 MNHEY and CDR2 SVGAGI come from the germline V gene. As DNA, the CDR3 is TGTGCCAGCAGTACTATAGACGGACAGCCGGAAGCTTTCTTT. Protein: CASSTIDGQPEAFF.

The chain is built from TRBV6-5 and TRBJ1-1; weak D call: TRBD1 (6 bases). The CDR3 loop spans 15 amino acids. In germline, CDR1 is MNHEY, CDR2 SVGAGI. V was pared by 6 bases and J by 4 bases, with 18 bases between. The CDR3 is CASSRQATPFTEAFF. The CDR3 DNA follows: TGTGCCAGCAGCCGACAGGCCACTCCGTTCACTGAAGCTTTCTTT.

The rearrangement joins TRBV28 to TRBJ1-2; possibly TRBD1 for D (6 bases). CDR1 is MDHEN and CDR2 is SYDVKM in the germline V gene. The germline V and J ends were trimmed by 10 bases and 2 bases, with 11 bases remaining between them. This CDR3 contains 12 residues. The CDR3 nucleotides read TGTGCCATCACGACAGGCAACTATGGCTACACCTTC. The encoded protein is CAITTGNYGYTF.